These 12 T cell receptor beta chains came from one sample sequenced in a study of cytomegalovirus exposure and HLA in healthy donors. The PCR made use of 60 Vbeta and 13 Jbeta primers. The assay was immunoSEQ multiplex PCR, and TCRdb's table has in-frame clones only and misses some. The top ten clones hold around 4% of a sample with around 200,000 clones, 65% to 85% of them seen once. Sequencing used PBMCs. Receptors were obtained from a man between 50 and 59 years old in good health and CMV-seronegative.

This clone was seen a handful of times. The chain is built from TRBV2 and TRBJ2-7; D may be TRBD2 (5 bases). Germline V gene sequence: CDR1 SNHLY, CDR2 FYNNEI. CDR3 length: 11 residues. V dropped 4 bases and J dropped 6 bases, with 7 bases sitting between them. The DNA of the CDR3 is TGTGCCAGCAGTGGGCGGGCCGAGCAGTACTTC. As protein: CASSGRAEQYF.

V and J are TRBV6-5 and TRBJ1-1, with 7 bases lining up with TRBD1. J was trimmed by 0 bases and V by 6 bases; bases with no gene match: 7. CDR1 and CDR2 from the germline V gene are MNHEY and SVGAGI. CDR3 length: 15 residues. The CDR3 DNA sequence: TGTGCCAGCAGATCCGACAGGGCTATGAACACTGAAGCTTTCTTT. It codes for CASRSDRAMNTEAFF.

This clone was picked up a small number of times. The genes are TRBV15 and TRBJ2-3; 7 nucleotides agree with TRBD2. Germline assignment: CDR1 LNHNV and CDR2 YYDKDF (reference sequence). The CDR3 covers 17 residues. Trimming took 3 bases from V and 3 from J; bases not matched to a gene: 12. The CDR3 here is CATSRVRGGVGTDTQYF. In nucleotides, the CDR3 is TGTGCCACCAGCAGGGTCCGCGGGGGTGTAGGAACAGATACGCAGTATTTT.

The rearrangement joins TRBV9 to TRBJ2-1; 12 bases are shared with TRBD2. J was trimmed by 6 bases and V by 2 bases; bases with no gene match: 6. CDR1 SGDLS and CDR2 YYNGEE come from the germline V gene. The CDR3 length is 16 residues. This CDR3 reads CASSVGLAGGSNEQFF. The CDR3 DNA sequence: TGTGCCAGCAGCGTGGGGCTAGCGGGGGGGTCCAATGAGCAGTTCTTC.

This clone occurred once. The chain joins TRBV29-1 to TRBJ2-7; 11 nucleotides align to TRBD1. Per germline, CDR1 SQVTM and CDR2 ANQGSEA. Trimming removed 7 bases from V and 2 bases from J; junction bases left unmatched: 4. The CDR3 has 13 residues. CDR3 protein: CSASDRGPYEQYF. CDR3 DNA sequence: TGCAGCGCCTCGGACAGGGGGCCCTACGAGCAGTACTTC.

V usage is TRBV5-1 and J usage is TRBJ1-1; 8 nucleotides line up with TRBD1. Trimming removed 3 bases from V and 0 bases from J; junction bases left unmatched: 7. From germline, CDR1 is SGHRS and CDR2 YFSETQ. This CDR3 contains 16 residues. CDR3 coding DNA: TGCGCCAGCAGCTGGGGACAGGTCTCCATGAACACTGAAGCTTTCTTT. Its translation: CASSWGQVSMNTEAFF.

The CDR3 coding sequence is TGTGCCAGCAGCCTTAGCGGGGGGCAGGAGACCCAGTACTTC. Translation: CASSLSGGQETQYF. V and J are TRBV6-1 and TRBJ2-5, with 10 bases identical to TRBD2. This CDR3 is 14 amino acids long. Germline CDR1 is MNHNS and CDR2 is SASEGT. V lost 6 bases and J lost 5; bases outside the gene matches: 6.

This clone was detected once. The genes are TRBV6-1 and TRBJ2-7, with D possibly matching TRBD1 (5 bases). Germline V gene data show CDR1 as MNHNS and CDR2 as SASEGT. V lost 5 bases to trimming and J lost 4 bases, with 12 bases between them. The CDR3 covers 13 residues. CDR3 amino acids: CASSRSQGYEQYF. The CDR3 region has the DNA TGTGCCAGCAGTAGATCCCAGGGTTACGAGCAGTACTTC.

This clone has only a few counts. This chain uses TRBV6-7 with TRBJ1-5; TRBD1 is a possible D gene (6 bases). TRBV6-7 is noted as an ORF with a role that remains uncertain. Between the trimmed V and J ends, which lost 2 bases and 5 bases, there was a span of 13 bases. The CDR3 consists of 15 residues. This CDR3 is CASSYATGLDQPQHF. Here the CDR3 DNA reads TGTGCCAGCAGTTACGCGACAGGCCTTGATCAGCCCCAGCATTTT.

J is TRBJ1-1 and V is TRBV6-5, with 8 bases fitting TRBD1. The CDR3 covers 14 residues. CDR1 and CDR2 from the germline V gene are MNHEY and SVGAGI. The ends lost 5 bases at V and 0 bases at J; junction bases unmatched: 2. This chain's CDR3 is CASSGTGLNTEAFF. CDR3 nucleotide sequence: TGTGCCAGCAGTGGGACAGGACTGAACACTGAAGCTTTCTTT.

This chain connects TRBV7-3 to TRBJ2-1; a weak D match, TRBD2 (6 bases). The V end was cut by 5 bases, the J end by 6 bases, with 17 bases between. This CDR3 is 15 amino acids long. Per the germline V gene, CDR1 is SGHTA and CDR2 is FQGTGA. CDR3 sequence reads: CASSPGTAGGNEQFF. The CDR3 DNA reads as TGTGCCAGCAGCCCCGGGACCGCCGGGGGCAATGAGCAGTTCTTC.

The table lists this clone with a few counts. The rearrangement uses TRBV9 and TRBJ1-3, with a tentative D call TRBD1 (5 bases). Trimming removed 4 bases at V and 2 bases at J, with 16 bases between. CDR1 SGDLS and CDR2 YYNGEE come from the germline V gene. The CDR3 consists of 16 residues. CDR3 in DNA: TGTGCCAGCAGCTTTACCACCCAGGGAACTGGAAACACCATATATTTT. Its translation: CASSFTTQGTGNTIYF.